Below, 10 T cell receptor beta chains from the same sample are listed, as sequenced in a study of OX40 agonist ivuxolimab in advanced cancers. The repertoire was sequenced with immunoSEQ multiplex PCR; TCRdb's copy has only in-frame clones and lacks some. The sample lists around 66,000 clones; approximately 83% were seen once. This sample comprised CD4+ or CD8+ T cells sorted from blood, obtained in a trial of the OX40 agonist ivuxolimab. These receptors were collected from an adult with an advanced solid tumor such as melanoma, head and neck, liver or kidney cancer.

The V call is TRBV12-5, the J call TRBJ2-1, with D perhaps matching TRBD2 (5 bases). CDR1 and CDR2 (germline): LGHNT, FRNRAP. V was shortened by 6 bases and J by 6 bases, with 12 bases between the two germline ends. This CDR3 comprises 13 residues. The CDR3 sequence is CASGPFAGNEQFF. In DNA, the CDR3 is TGTGCTAGTGGGCCGTTCGCGGGCAATGAGCAGTTCTTC.

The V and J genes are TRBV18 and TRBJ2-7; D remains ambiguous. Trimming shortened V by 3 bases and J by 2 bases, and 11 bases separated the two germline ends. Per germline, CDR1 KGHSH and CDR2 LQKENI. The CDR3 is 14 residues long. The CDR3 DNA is TGTGCCAGCTCACCTAACTCCTATACCTACGAGCAGTACTTC. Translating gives CASSPNSYTYEQYF.

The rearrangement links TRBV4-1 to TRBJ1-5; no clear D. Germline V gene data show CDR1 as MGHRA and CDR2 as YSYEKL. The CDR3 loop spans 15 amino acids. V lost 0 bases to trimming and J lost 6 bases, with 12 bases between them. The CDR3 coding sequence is TGCGCCAGCAGCCAAGAAGAGTCGGGAGCTCAGCCCCAGCATTTT. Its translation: CASSQEESGAQPQHF.

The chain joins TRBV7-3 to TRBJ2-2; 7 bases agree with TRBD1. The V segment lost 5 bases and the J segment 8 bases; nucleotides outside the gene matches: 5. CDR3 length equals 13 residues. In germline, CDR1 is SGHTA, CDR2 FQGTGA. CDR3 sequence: CASSATGTGELFF. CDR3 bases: TGTGCCAGCAGCGCGACAGGGACGGGGGAGCTGTTTTTT.

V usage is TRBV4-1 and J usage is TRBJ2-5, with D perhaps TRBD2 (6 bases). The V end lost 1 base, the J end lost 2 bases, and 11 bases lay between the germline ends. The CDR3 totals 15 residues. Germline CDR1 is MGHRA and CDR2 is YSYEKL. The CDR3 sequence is CASSQVPGLQETQYF. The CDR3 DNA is TGCGCCAGCAGCCAAGTGCCGGGACTGCAAGAGACCCAGTACTTC.

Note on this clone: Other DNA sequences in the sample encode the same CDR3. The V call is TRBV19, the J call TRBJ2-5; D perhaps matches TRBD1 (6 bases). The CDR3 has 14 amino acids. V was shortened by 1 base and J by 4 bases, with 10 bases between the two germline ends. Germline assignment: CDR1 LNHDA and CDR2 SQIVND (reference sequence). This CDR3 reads CASSIVQGRETQYF. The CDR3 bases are TGTGCCAGTAGTATAGTACAGGGAAGAGAGACCCAGTACTTC. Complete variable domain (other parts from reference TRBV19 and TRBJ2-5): DGGITQSPKYLFRKEGQNVTLSCEQNLNHDAMYWYRQDPGQGLRLIYYSQIVNDFQKGDIAEGYSVSREKKESFPLTVTSAQKNPTAFYLCASSIVQGRETQYFGPGTRLLVL.

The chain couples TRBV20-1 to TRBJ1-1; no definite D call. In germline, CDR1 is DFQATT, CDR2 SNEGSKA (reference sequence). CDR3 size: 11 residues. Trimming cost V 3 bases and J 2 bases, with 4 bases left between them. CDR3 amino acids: CSARGNTEAFF. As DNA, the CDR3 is TGCAGTGCTAGGGGAAACACTGAAGCTTTCTTT.

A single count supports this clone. This CDR3 reads CASSSGGPQETQYF. In DNA, the CDR3 is TGTGCCAGCAGCAGCGGGGGCCCCCAAGAGACCCAGTACTTC. The chain has TRBV6-5 and TRBJ2-5; 8 nucleotides align to TRBD2. The CDR3 has 14 amino acids. V dropped 6 bases and J dropped 1; count of bases not matched to a gene: 4. Germline loops: CDR1 MNHEY, CDR2 SVGAGI.

The CDR3 bases are TGCGCCAGCAGCCAAGGACAGGGCAATCAGCCCCAGCATTTT. Its protein product is CASSQGQGNQPQHF. V and J are TRBV4-1 and TRBJ1-5; maybe TRBD1 (6 bases). Trimming removed 1 base at V and 2 bases at J, with 6 bases between. Germline CDR1 reads MGHRA; CDR2 reads YSYEKL. This CDR3 spans 14 amino acids.

The CDR3 sequence is CASSQDMMGYGYTF. CDR3 coding DNA: TGCGCCAGCAGCCAGGATATGATGGGGTATGGCTACACCTTC. The chain recombines TRBV4-3 with TRBJ1-2; D remains unclear. Trimming removed 3 bases from V and 5 bases from J, with 13 bases in between. This CDR3 is 14 amino acids long. Germline-derived CDR1 and CDR2 are LGHNA and YSLEER.